The 10 T cell receptor beta chains given below trace back to one sample, sequenced in a study of CD8 T cells in Susac syndrome. With random hexamers, roughly 0.45 to 1 ug RNA was reverse transcribed. TCRdb redid the calling of the immunoSEQ multiplex PCR reads with MiXCR, one entry per CDR3 protein. In the table there are some 450,000 distinct CDR3 sequences, more than 80% of which are singletons. The sample taken for sequencing was CD8+ T cells from PBMCs. The receptors stem from a human donor with multiple sclerosis.

The chain employs TRBV6-2 or TRBV6-3 and TRBJ2-1, with 11 bases lining up with TRBD2. V lost 4 bases, J lost 8 bases, and 4 bases stayed unmatched. CDR3 length equals 14 residues. CDR1 is MNHEY, CDR2 SVGEGT, per germline. In DNA, the CDR3 is TGTGCCAGCAGTTTCCTAGCGGGGGGCTATGAGCAGTTCTTC. Translation: CASSFLAGGYEQFF.

The chain couples TRBV19 to TRBJ1-1; D uncertain. CDR1 is LNHDA and CDR2 is SQIVND in the germline V gene (reference sequence). The V end was cut by 0 bases, the J end by 3 bases, with 14 bases between. The CDR3 is 16 residues long. The CDR3 DNA reads as TGTGCCAGTAGTATAGACGACGAGTTGCGGGACACTGAAGCTTTCTTT. This codes for CASSIDDELRDTEAFF.

Points on this clonotype: One junction end disagrees with the germline gene, perhaps due to a read error. CDR3 residues: CASGQEGGGTDTQYF. DNA of the CDR3: TGTGCCAGCGGCCAAGAAGGAGGCGGCACAGATACGCAGTATTTT. The rearrangement links TRBV3-1 to TRBJ2-3; TRBD2 is a possible D gene (5 bases). Germline V gene data show CDR1 as LGHDT and CDR2 as YNNKEL (reference sequence). The CDR3 consists of 15 residues.

This clonotype came up once. The V gene is TRBV5-4, the J gene TRBJ2-7, with a weak D call TRBD1 (6 bases). The germline V gene has CDR1 SGHNT and CDR2 YYREEE (reference sequence). This CDR3 is 14 amino acids long. With 1 base removed from V and 2 bases from J, the gap between germline ends came to 10 bases. The CDR3 DNA follows: TGTGCCAGCAGCTTGCGACAGGATGCCTACGAGCAGTACTTC. It yields the protein CASSLRQDAYEQYF.

The chain uses TRBV10-2 and TRBJ1-4; a weak D match, TRBD1 (5 bases). From germline, CDR1 is WSHSY and CDR2 SAAADI. The V end was cut by 7 bases, the J end by 0 bases, with 21 bases between. This CDR3 contains 18 residues. CDR3 region: CASKAIGTVLATNEKLFF. For the CDR3, the DNA is TGCGCCAGCAAGGCAATTGGGACCGTACTAGCAACTAATGAAAAACTGTTTTTT.

The rearrangement joins TRBV25-1 to TRBJ2-2; no reliable D call. The CDR3 contains 15 residues. Germline values: CDR1 MGHDK, CDR2 SYGVNS. V was pared by 6 bases and J by 0 bases, with 11 bases between. CDR3 loop: CASRESFANTGELFF. CDR3 sequence (DNA): TGTGCCAGCAGGGAGTCGTTCGCGAACACCGGGGAGCTGTTTTTT.

The rearrangement joins TRBV27 to TRBJ2-1; 8 bases match TRBD2. J was trimmed by 5 bases and V by 3 bases; bases with no gene match: 9. Germline loops: CDR1 MNHEY, CDR2 SMNVEV (reference sequence). The CDR3 extends over 16 amino acids. The DNA for the CDR3 is TGTGCCAGCAGTTTGTCCGGGGGGGGCGCAAACAATGAGCAGTTCTTC. Translated, it gives CASSLSGGGANNEQFF.

The chain carries TRBV12-3 or TRBV12-4 and TRBJ1-5; D call uncertain. This CDR3 contains 16 residues. V was trimmed by 3 bases and J by 0 bases, leaving 12 bases between them. The DNA of the CDR3 is TGTGCCAGCAGTTTGGGTGGGCGGGTTAGCAATCAGCCCCAGCATTTT. Amino acids: CASSLGGRVSNQPQHF.

In DNA, the CDR3 is TGCGCCAGCACCGTCCAAAGTGCAACTAATGAAAAACTGTTTTTT. Its protein product is CASTVQSATNEKLFF. The V gene is TRBV4-1, the J gene TRBJ1-4; D ambiguous. V was trimmed by 7 bases and J by 0 bases, leaving 12 bases between them. Germline assignment: CDR1 MGHRA and CDR2 YSYEKL. This CDR3 contains 15 residues.

V usage is TRBV4-1 and J usage is TRBJ2-1; no definite D call. CDR3 length: 12 residues. Looked up from germline, CDR1 is MGHRA and CDR2 is YSYEKL. V was clipped by 0 bases and J by 8 bases, with 5 bases between them. The CDR3 is CASSQDVHEQFF. CDR3 bases: TGCGCCAGCAGCCAAGATGTCCATGAGCAGTTCTTC.